The subject of this entry is one T cell receptor beta chain. This sample stems from a study of blood T cell repertoires in COVID-19. Study-wide background: Specimens from acute and convalescent COVID-19 originated in the United States, Italy and Spain. Sample material is recorded as cDNA or gDNA derived from T cells, B-cell-depleted T cells, or PBMCs.

Methods used by the authors: Amplification from reference gene primers served as the basis for estimated nucleated cell counts. Sequencing used immunoSEQ multiplex PCR; TCRdb keeps in-frame clones, though not all of them. That table furnishes V, J and clone size, whereas the DNA furnished D and trimming. The data contain some 210,000 clones, 81% of them singletons. The study drew participants aged about 18 to 89 years from about two dozen US areas. Germline V CDR1 and CDR2: SGHTA, FQGNSA. The CDR3 sequence is 13 residues long. V was cut by 5 bases and J by 5 bases, with 13 bases left in between. The sequenced sample was PBMCs or T cells enriched from blood (not recorded which). This chain joins TRBV7-2 and TRBJ2-7, with D maybe TRBD2 (7 bases). This TCR was recovered from a woman aged 45 to 65 with acute COVID-19. CDR3 DNA sequence: TGTGCCAGCAGCGCTCGGGGGGCCGACGAGCAGTACTTC. Its translation: CASSARGADEQYF.